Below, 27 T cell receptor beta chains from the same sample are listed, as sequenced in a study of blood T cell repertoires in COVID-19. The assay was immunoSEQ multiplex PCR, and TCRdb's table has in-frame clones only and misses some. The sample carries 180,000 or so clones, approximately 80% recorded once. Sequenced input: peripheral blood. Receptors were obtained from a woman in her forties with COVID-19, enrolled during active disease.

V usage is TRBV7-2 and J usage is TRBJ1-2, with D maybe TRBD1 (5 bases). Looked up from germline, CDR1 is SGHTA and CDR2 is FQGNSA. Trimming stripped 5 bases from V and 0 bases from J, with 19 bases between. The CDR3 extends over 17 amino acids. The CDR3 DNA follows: TGTGCCAGCAGCCCTAATAGTGTCGGACAAACTAACTATGGCTACACCTTC. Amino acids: CASSPNSVGQTNYGYTF.

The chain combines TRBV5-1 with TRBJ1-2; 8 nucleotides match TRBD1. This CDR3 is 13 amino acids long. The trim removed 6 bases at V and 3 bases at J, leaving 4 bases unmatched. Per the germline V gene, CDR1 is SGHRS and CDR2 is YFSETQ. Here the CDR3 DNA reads TGCGCCAGCACAGGGGGCTTCGACTATGGCTACACCTTC. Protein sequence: CASTGGFDYGYTF.

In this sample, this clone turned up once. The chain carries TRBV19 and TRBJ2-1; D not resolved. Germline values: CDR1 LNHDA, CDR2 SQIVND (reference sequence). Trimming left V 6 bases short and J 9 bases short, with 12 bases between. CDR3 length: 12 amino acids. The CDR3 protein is CASSGLSGEQFF. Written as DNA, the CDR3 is TGTGCCAGTAGCGGGTTATCGGGTGAGCAGTTCTTC.

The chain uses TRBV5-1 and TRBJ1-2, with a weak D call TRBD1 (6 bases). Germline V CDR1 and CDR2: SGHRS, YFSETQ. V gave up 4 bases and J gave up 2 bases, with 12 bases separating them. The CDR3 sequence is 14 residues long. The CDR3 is CASSPSGGNYGYTF. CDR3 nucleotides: TGCGCCAGCAGCCCCTCGGGGGGCAACTATGGCTACACCTTC.

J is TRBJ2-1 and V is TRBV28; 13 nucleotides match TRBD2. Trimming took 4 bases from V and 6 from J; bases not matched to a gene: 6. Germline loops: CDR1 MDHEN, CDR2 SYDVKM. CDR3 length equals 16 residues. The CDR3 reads CASSSRTSGSFNEQFF. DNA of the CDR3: TGTGCCAGCAGTTCACGGACTAGCGGGAGCTTCAATGAGCAGTTCTTC.

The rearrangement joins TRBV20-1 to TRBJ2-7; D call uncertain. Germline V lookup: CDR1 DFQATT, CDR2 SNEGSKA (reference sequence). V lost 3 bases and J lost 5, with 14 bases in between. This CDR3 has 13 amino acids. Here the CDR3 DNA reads TGCAGTGCTAGTCCGGGTCCCTCTCACGAGCAGTACTTC. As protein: CSASPGPSHEQYF.

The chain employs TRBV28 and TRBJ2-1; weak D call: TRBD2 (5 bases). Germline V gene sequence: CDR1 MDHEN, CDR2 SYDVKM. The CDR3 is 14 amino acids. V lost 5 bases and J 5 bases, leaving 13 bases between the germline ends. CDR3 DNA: TGTGCCAGCAGTCATTCCGGACTGGACAATGAGCAGTTCTTC. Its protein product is CASSHSGLDNEQFF.

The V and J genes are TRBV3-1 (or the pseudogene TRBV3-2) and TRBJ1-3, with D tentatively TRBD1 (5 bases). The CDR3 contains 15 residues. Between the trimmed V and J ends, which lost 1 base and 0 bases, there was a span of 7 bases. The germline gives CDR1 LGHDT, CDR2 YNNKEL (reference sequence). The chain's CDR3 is CASSQGQGSGNTIYF. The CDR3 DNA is TGTGCCAGCAGCCAAGGCCAGGGCTCTGGAAACACCATATATTTT.

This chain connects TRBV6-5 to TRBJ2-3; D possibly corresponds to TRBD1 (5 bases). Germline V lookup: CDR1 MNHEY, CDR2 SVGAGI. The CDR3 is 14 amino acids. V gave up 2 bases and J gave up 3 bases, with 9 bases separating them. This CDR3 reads CASSYKTETDTQYF. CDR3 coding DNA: TGTGCCAGCAGTTACAAGACAGAGACAGATACGCAGTATTTT.

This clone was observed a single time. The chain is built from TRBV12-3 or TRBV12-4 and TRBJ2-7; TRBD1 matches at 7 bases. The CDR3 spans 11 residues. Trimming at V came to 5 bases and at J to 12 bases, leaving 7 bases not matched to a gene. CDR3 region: CASSQGDTGYF. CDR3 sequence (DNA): TGTGCCAGCAGTCAGGGGGACACGGGGTACTTC.

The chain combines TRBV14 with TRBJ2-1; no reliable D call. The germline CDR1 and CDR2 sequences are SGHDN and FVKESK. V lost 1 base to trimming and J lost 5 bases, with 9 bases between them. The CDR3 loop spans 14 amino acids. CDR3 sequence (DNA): TGTGCCAGCAGCCAAGTCGGAGCACACAATGAGCAGTTCTTC. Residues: CASSQVGAHNEQFF.

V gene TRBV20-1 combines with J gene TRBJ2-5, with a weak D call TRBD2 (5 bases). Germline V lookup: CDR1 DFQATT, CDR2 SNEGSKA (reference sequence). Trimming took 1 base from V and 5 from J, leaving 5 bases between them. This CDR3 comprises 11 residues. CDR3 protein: CSARAGETQYF. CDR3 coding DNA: TGCAGTGCTAGAGCGGGGGAGACCCAGTACTTC.

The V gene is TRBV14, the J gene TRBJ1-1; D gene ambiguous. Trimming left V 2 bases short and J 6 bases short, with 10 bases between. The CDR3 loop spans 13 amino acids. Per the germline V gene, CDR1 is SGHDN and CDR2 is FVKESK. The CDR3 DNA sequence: TGTGCCAGCAGCCAATTACCTGCGGCTGAAGCTTTCTTT. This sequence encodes CASSQLPAAEAFF.

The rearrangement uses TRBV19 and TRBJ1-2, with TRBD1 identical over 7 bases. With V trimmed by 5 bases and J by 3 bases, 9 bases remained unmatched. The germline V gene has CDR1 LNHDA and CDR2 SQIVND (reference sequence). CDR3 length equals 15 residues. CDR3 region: CASSPYRGEDYGYTF. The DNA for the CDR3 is TGTGCCAGTAGTCCATACAGGGGAGAGGACTATGGCTACACCTTC.

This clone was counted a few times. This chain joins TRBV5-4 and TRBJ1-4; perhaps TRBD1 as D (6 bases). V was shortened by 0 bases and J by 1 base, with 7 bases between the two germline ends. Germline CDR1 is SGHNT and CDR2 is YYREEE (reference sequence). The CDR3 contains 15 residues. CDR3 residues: CASSLARGTNEKLFF. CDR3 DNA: TGTGCCAGCAGCTTGGCCAGGGGAACTAATGAAAAACTGTTTTTT. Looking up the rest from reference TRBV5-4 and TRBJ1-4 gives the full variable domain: ETGVTQSPTHLIKTRGQQVTLRCSSQSGHNTVSWYQQALGQGPQFIFQYYREEENGRGNFPPRFSGLQFPNYSSELNVNALELDDSALYLCASSLARGTNEKLFFGSGTQLSVL.

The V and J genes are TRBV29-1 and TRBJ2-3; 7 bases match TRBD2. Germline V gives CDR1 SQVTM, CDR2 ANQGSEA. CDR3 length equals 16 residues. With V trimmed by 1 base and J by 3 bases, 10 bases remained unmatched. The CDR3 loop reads CSVEAVGGPVTDTQYF. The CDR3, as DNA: TGCAGCGTTGAAGCAGTGGGAGGGCCGGTGACAGATACGCAGTATTTT.

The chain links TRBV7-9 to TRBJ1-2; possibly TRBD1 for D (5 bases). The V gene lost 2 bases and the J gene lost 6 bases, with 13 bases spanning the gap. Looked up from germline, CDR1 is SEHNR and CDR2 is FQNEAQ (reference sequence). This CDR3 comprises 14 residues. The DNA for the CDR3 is TGTGCCAGCAGCTTAATGGGCAGGGAAGATGGCTACACCTTC. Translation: CASSLMGREDGYTF.

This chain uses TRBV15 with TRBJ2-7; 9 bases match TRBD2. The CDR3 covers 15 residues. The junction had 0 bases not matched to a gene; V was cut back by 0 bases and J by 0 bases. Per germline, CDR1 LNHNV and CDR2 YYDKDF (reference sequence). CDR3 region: CATSRDSGGSYEQYF. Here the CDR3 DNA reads TGTGCCACCAGCAGAGATAGCGGGGGCTCCTACGAGCAGTACTTC.

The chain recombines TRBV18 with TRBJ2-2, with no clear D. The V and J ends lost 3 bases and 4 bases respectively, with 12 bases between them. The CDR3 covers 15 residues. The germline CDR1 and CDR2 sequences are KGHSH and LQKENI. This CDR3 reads CASSPSNGATGELFF. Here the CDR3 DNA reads TGTGCCAGCTCACCTTCGAACGGTGCCACCGGGGAGCTGTTTTTT.

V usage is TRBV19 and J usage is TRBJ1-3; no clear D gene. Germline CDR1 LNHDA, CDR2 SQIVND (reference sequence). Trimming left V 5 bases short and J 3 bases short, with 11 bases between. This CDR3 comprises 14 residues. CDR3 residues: CASSDLGGGNTIYF. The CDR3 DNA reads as TGTGCCAGTAGTGACTTGGGAGGTGGAAACACCATATATTTT.

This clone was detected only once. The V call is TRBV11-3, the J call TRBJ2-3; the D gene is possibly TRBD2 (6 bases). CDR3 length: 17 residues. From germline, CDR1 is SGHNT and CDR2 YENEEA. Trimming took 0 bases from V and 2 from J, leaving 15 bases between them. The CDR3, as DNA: TGTGCCAGCAGCTTAGATCGCGGGGCCCACTTCACAGATACGCAGTATTTT. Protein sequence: CASSLDRGAHFTDTQYF.

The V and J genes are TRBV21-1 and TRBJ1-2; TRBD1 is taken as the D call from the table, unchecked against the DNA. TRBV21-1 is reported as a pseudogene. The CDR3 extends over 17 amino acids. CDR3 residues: CASSKGGIDTGRHGYTF. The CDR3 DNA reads TGTGCCAGCAGCAAAGGGGGTATAGATACAGGGCGGCATGGCTACACCTTC.

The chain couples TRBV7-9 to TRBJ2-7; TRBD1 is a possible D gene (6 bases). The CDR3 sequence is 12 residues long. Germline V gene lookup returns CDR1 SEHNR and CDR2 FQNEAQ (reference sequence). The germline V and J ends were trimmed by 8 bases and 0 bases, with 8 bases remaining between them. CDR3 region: CASEGHSYEQYF. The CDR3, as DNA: TGTGCCAGCGAGGGACACTCCTACGAGCAGTACTTC.

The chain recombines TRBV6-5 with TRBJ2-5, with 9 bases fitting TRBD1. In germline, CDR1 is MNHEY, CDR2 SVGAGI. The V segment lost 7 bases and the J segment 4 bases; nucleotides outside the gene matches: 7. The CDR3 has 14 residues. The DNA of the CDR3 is TGTGCCAGCAAAGATCTGGGACAGGGAGAGACCCAGTACTTC. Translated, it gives CASKDLGQGETQYF.

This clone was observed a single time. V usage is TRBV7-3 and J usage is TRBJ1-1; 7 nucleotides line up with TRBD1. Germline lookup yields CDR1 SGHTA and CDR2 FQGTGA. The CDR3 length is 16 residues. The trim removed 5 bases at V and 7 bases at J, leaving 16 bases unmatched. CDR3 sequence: CASSPPLRRDRIEAFF. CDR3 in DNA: TGTGCCAGCAGCCCTCCGCTCCGGAGGGACAGAATTGAAGCTTTCTTT.

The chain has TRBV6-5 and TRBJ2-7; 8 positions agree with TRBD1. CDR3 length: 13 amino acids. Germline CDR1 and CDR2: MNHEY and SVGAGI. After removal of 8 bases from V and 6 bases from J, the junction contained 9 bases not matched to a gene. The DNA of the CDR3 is TGTGCCAGCCGGCGGGACAGGACAGCCGAGCAGTACTTC. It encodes CASRRDRTAEQYF.

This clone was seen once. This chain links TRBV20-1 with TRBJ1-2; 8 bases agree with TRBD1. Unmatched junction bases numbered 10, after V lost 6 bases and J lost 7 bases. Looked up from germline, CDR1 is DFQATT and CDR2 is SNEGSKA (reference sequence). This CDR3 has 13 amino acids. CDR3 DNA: TGCAGTGCGAGTAGGACAGGGAAGTCTGGCTACACCTTC. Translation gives CSASRTGKSGYTF.